This paragraph reports one TCR beta chain. The V gene's germline CDR1 is GTSNPN and CDR2 SVGIG (reference sequence). The CDR3 sequence is 14 residues long. V was pared by 0 bases and J by 4 bases, with 12 bases between. The entry originates in a study of cytomegalovirus exposure and HLA in healthy donors. Clones were sequenced by immunoSEQ multiplex PCR, and TCRdb holds only the in-frame ones, with some missing. This sample has approximately 97,000 clones, with under 95% found just once. The clonotype was recovered from a woman in her twenties or thirties in good health and CMV-seropositive. Sequenced: PBMCs. The chain combines TRBV30 with TRBJ1-1; no definite D call. The CDR3 loop is CAWSVLGVGTEAFF. The DNA of the CDR3 is TGTGCCTGGAGTGTACTGGGAGTGGGCACTGAAGCTTTCTTT.